These 30 T cell receptor beta chains share one sample of origin, sequenced in a study of T cells after yellow fever vaccination. TCRdb re-derived calls from the 5' RACE reads in MiXCR, one entry per CDR3 protein. The table shows around 590,000 distinct CDR3 sequences, with 9% to 15% occurring only once. The specimen comprised PBMCs, sampled on the day of the yellow fever booster vaccination. The receptors derive from a man in his thirties or forties who received the YFV17D yellow fever vaccine.

The rearrangement uses TRBV6-5 and TRBJ1-2, with D tentatively TRBD1 (6 bases). Trimming left V 2 bases short and J 8 bases short, with 12 bases between. CDR1 MNHEY and CDR2 SVGAGI come from the germline V gene. The length of the CDR3 is 13 residues. The CDR3 DNA follows: TGTGCCAGCAGTTACGCGGGGGGGCTCGGCTACACCTTC. This gives the protein CASSYAGGLGYTF.

This clonotype has a handful of counts. This chain joins TRBV6-1 and TRBJ2-7; 9 bases fit TRBD1. The CDR3 totals 14 residues. Per germline, CDR1 MNHNS and CDR2 SASEGT. Unmatched junction bases numbered 8, after V lost 7 bases and J lost 4 bases. Written as DNA, the CDR3 is TGTGCCAGCACCCTCCCGGGACAGGGATACGAGCAGTACTTC. Protein: CASTLPGQGYEQYF.

The rearrangement links TRBV12-3 or TRBV12-4 to TRBJ2-2; 9 bases fit TRBD1. This CDR3 region has 17 residues. Losses at the gene ends were 3 bases for V and 4 bases for J; bases not matched to a gene: 9. The CDR3 protein is CASSFLLDRGGTGELFF. The CDR3 DNA is TGTGCCAGCAGTTTCCTTCTGGACAGGGGAGGCACCGGGGAGCTGTTTTTT.

This clonotype has more than one count but fewer than ten. This sequence joins TRBV20-1 and TRBJ2-7; no definite D call. The CDR3 totals 10 residues. The V end was cut by 7 bases, the J end by 2 bases, with 6 bases between. In germline, CDR1 is DFQATT, CDR2 SNEGSKA (reference sequence). The CDR3 region has the DNA TGCAGTGTCAAGCCCTACGAGCAGTACTTC. Translating gives CSVKPYEQYF.

This clonotype was found a few times. The chain is built from TRBV4-3 and TRBJ2-3; 8 bases fit TRBD2. The CDR3 has 17 residues. Germline V gene data show CDR1 as LGHNA and CDR2 as YSLEER. With V trimmed by 0 bases and J by 6 bases, 11 bases remained unmatched. CDR3 sequence reads: CASSQDGGGGRRDTQYF. Here the CDR3 DNA reads TGCGCCAGCAGCCAAGATGGCGGGGGCGGGAGGAGGGATACGCAGTATTTT.

The chain couples TRBV9 to TRBJ2-7; the D gene could be TRBD1 or TRBD2 (5 bases each). Germline V gives CDR1 SGDLS, CDR2 YYNGEE. The CDR3 is 15 residues long. Deletions cut 2 bases from V and 1 base from J, with 13 bases between. The CDR3, as DNA: TGTGCCAGCAGCGTCGCTGGGACGGAATCCTACGAGCAGTACTTC. Translating it yields CASSVAGTESYEQYF.

The V and J genes are TRBV7-8 and TRBJ2-1, with 7 bases lining up with TRBD2. The CDR3 is 17 residues long. Germline V gene sequence: CDR1 SGHVS, CDR2 FQNEAQ. After removal of 5 bases from V and 0 bases from J, the junction contained 10 bases not matched to a gene. Here the CDR3 reads CASSQTPSGSSYNEQFF. The CDR3 DNA reads as TGTGCCAGCAGCCAAACGCCTAGCGGAAGCTCCTACAATGAGCAGTTCTTC.

This clonotype appeared a few times. The V gene is TRBV4-3, the J gene TRBJ2-1; the D gene is possibly TRBD2 (5 bases). The germline gives CDR1 LGHNA, CDR2 YSLEER. Between the trimmed V and J ends, which lost 0 bases and 4 bases, there was a span of 10 bases. CDR3 length: 15 amino acids. The CDR3 reads CASSQEGGLYNEQFF. The DNA of the CDR3 is TGCGCCAGCAGCCAAGAAGGAGGCTTATACAATGAGCAGTTCTTC.

This clonotype was seen once. The chain combines TRBV7-2 with TRBJ2-7; TRBD2 matches 12 bases. Trimming took 3 bases from V and 3 from J; bases not matched to a gene: 9. The CDR3 is 17 amino acids. Per the germline V gene, CDR1 is SGHTA and CDR2 is FQGNSA. The CDR3 nucleotides are TGTGCCAGCAGCTTCCTAGCGGGAGGGCTTAGGGACTACGAGCAGTACTTC. It translates to CASSFLAGGLRDYEQYF.

The V and J genes are TRBV2 and TRBJ1-1; D is perhaps TRBD1 (6 bases). Trimming removed 7 bases at V and 2 bases at J, with 20 bases between. The CDR3 extends over 16 amino acids. Germline loops: CDR1 SNHLY, CDR2 FYNNEI. For the CDR3, the DNA is TGTGCCAGCATGGCGGACGTTACCAGGGGTAACACTGAAGCTTTCTTT. As protein: CASMADVTRGNTEAFF.

The V call is TRBV1, the J call TRBJ2-7; the table's D call, TRBD2, was not checked against the DNA. TRBV1 is described as a pseudogene. This CDR3 is 15 amino acids long. CDR3 nucleotides: TGCACCAGCAGCCCCATTTTAGCGGGAGGCGGCGAGCAGTACTTC. It encodes CTSSPILAGGGEQYF.

This clonotype has a handful of counts. The chain carries TRBV20-1 and TRBJ2-3; D is tentatively TRBD1 or TRBD2 (5 bases each). CDR1 is DFQATT, CDR2 SNEGSKA, per germline (reference sequence). CDR3 length equals 11 residues. V lost 6 bases and J 5 bases, leaving 9 bases between the germline ends. The DNA of the CDR3 is TGCAGTGCGGAGAGGGGAGATACGCAGTATTTT. It is translated as CSAERGDTQYF.

This clonotype was detected ten times or more. This chain joins TRBV28 and TRBJ2-5; possibly TRBD1 for D (6 bases). Per the germline V gene, CDR1 is MDHEN and CDR2 is SYDVKM. V was trimmed by 6 bases and J by 4 bases, leaving 9 bases between them. The CDR3 extends over 12 amino acids. Here the CDR3 reads CASRDSRETQYF. The CDR3 DNA is TGTGCCAGCAGGGACAGTAGAGAGACCCAGTACTTC.

The genes are TRBV20-1 and TRBJ2-1; TRBD2 matches 13 bases. Unmatched junction bases numbered 3, after V lost 4 bases and J lost 0 bases. Germline V gene sequence: CDR1 DFQATT, CDR2 SNEGSKA (reference sequence). The CDR3 contains 16 residues. The CDR3 spells CSAMTSGRRSYNEQFF. CDR3 coding DNA: TGCAGTGCTATGACTAGCGGGAGGCGCTCCTACAATGAGCAGTTCTTC.

This chain links TRBV11-2 with TRBJ2-5; 9 nucleotides agree with TRBD2. The V gene end was trimmed by 3 bases and the J gene end by 5 bases; junction bases not matched to a gene: 7. In germline, CDR1 is SGHAT, CDR2 FQNNGV. This CDR3 contains 15 residues. The CDR3 DNA reads TGTGCCAGCAGCTTTGGCGGGAGGGCCATGGAGACCCAGTACTTC. Its protein product is CASSFGGRAMETQYF.

This clonotype was observed a few times. The chain combines TRBV15 with TRBJ2-7, with 8 positions matching TRBD1. CDR3 length: 15 residues. Trimming took 0 bases from V and 5 from J; bases not matched to a gene: 6. The germline V gene encodes CDR1 LNHNV and CDR2 YYDKDF (reference sequence). CDR3 region: CATSRDLPGGHEQYF. CDR3 sequence (DNA): TGTGCCACCAGCAGAGATCTTCCAGGGGGCCACGAGCAGTACTTC.

This clonotype has more than one count but fewer than ten. One junction end disagrees with the germline gene, perhaps due to a read error. The chain combines TRBV12-3 or TRBV12-4 with TRBJ2-3; no reliable D call. This CDR3 region has 15 residues. The CDR3 region is CASSIAILSTDTQYF. Written as DNA, the CDR3 is TGTGCCAGCAGTATAGCCATTTTGAGTACAGATACGCAGTATTTT.

This clonotype was counted only a few times. The chain links TRBV9 to TRBJ1-3; 10 nucleotides match TRBD1. CDR1 and CDR2 (germline): SGDLS, YYNGEE. The CDR3 runs 14 residues. Trimming at V came to 4 bases and at J to 8 bases, leaving 6 bases not matched to a gene. The CDR3 DNA follows: TGTGCCAGCAGCCTCCGGGACAGGGGATACACCATATATTTT. Its protein product is CASSLRDRGYTIYF.

The chain joins TRBV9 to TRBJ1-2, with 8 bases that match TRBD1. This CDR3 is 12 amino acids long. The germline gives CDR1 SGDLS, CDR2 YYNGEE. After removal of 3 bases from V and 6 bases from J, the junction contained 1 base not matched to a gene. The CDR3 sequence: CASSGTGNGYTF. The DNA for the CDR3 is TGTGCCAGCAGCGGGACAGGGAATGGCTACACCTTC.

In its sample, this clonotype was seen a few times. The chain uses TRBV6-1 and TRBJ2-7; D unresolved. V lost 6 bases and J 0 bases, leaving 15 bases between the germline ends. The CDR3 sequence is 15 residues long. CDR1 MNHNS and CDR2 SASEGT come from the germline V gene. In nucleotides, the CDR3 is TGTGCCAGCAGCCATTCGGACGGCTCCTCCTACGAGCAGTACTTC. As protein: CASSHSDGSSYEQYF.

The V and J genes are TRBV20-1 and TRBJ2-1; TRBD2 might be the D (5 bases). The CDR3 has 13 residues. Germline V lookup: CDR1 DFQATT, CDR2 SNEGSKA (reference sequence). With 1 base removed from V and 6 bases from J, the gap between germline ends came to 10 bases. In DNA form, the CDR3 reads TGCAGTGCTAGAGCCAGCACTAGCAATGAGCAGTTCTTC. Its protein is CSARASTSNEQFF.

The chain has TRBV5-1 and TRBJ2-4; no firm D call. Trimming removed 1 base from V and 11 bases from J, with 10 bases in between. Germline CDR1 SGHRS, CDR2 YFSETQ. The CDR3 is made up of 12 amino acids. CDR3 bases: TGCGCCAGCAGCTTGACGCCTGAAGTTCAGTACTTC. Translating gives CASSLTPEVQYF.

This chain connects TRBV12-3 or TRBV12-4 to TRBJ2-3; TRBD2 agrees at 10 bases. The junction had 5 bases not matched to a gene; V was cut back by 0 bases and J by 2 bases. There are 17 residues in the CDR3. The chain's CDR3 is CASSLARSGRATDTQYF. The CDR3 DNA reads as TGTGCCAGCAGTTTAGCGCGAAGCGGGAGGGCCACAGATACGCAGTATTTT.

The chain recombines TRBV5-4 with TRBJ1-1; D may be TRBD1 (6 bases). Trimming left V 3 bases short and J 6 bases short, with 9 bases between. The CDR3 totals 12 residues. Germline CDR1 is SGHNT and CDR2 is YYREEE (reference sequence). CDR3 amino acids: CASSYWTAEAFF. The CDR3 bases are TGTGCCAGCAGCTACTGGACAGCTGAAGCTTTCTTT.

This clonotype showed up many times. One junction end disagrees with the germline gene, perhaps due to a read error. V gene TRBV12-3 or TRBV12-4 combines with J gene TRBJ2-2, with 7 bases matching TRBD1. The CDR3 has 13 residues. CDR3 in DNA: TGCGCCAGCAGCTTGACAGGGTCCGGGGAGCTGTTTTTT. It is translated as CASSLTGSGELFF.

The chain joins TRBV27 to TRBJ2-1; TRBD2 matches at 8 bases. Trimming removed 2 bases from V and 8 bases from J; junction bases left unmatched: 5. CDR1 MNHEY and CDR2 SMNVEV come from the germline V gene (reference sequence). CDR3 length: 14 residues. The CDR3 coding sequence is TGTGCCAGCAGTTTACGGGAGGGGATGTATGAGCAGTTCTTC. This sequence encodes CASSLREGMYEQFF.

In this sample, this clonotype turned up a few times. V gene TRBV7-2 combines with J gene TRBJ1-4; no reliable D call. V was cut by 5 bases and J by 4 bases, with 17 bases left in between. CDR1 and CDR2 (germline): SGHTA, FQGNSA. The CDR3 is 16 amino acids. CDR3 region: CASSPRSKGLNEKLFF. Here the CDR3 DNA reads TGTGCCAGCAGCCCAAGGTCGAAAGGGCTTAATGAAAAACTGTTTTTT. Together with reference TRBV7-2 and TRBJ1-4, the CDR3 gives the full variable domain: GAGVSQSPSNKVTEKGKDVELRCDPISGHTALYWYRQSLGQGLEFLIYFQGNSAPDKSGLPSDRFSAERTGGSVSTLTIQRTQQEDSAVYLCASSPRSKGLNEKLFFGSGTQLSVL.

The chain joins TRBV7-9 to TRBJ2-3; TRBD2 agrees at 7 bases. The V and J ends lost 2 bases and 4 bases, in that order; junction bases with no gene match: 3. CDR1 and CDR2 from the germline V gene are SEHNR and FQNEAQ (reference sequence). This CDR3 is built from 14 residues. CDR3 nucleotide sequence: TGTGCCAGCAGCTTAAGCGGGGACCCAGATACGCAGTATTTT. Translated, it gives CASSLSGDPDTQYF.

This clonotype was counted a few times. This rearrangement joins TRBV27 to TRBJ2-5; 11 positions agree with TRBD2. The ends lost 8 bases at V and 2 bases at J; junction bases unmatched: 10. Germline CDR1 is MNHEY and CDR2 is SMNVEV (reference sequence). The CDR3 covers 16 residues. The CDR3, as DNA: TGTGCCAGCTTGGGGACTAGCGGAGGACTTCAAGAGACCCAGTACTTC. Amino acid sequence: CASLGTSGGLQETQYF.

This clonotype was observed at least ten times. The gene calls are TRBV20-1 and TRBJ2-3, with TRBD2 matching 9 bases. Germline CDR1 and CDR2: DFQATT and SNEGSKA (reference sequence). The V and J ends lost 3 bases and 6 bases, in that order; junction bases with no gene match: 7. CDR3 length equals 14 residues. The CDR3 is CSASSGLASDTQYF. CDR3 nucleotides: TGCAGTGCTAGTTCGGGACTAGCATCCGATACGCAGTATTTT.